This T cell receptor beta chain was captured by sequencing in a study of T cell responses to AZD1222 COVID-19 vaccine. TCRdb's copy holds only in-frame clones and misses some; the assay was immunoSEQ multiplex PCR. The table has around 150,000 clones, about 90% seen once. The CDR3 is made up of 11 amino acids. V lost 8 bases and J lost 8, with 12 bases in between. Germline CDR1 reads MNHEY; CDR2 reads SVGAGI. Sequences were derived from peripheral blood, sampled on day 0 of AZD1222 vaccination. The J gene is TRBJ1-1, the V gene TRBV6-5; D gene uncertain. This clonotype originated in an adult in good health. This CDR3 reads CASRLKVEAFF. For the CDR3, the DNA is TGTGCCAGCCGATTAAAAGTAGAAGCTTTCTTT.